This T cell receptor beta chain originates from a study of early T cells in non-severe SARS-CoV-2 infection. Study results and caveats: In VDJdb matching, anti-spike CD8 responses were favored while private and CD4 specificities went missing.

Individual cDNA molecules were tagged with unique molecular identifiers. TCRdb re-called the 5' RACE reads through MiXCR, storing one row per CDR3 protein. Among roughly 100,000 distinct CDR3 sequences, around 13% were seen once, and the ten largest hold roughly 6.3%. As concerns this clonotype: The target antigen is unknown.

Germline CDR1 reads ENHRY; CDR2 reads SYGVKD. This CDR3 is 15 amino acids long. Germline trimming cut 5 bases from V and 1 base from J; bases unmatched to any gene: 3. The rearrangement uses TRBV10-3 and TRBJ2-3, with TRBD2 matching over 10 bases. Sequences were obtained from whole blood. This clonotype was sampled from an adult who was a healthcare worker with PCR-confirmed SARS-CoV-2 infection or an uninfected control (not recorded which). CDR3 in DNA: TGTGCCATCAGTTCGAGCGGGAGGGGCACAGATACGCAGTATTTT. Translated, it gives CAISSSGRGTDTQYF.